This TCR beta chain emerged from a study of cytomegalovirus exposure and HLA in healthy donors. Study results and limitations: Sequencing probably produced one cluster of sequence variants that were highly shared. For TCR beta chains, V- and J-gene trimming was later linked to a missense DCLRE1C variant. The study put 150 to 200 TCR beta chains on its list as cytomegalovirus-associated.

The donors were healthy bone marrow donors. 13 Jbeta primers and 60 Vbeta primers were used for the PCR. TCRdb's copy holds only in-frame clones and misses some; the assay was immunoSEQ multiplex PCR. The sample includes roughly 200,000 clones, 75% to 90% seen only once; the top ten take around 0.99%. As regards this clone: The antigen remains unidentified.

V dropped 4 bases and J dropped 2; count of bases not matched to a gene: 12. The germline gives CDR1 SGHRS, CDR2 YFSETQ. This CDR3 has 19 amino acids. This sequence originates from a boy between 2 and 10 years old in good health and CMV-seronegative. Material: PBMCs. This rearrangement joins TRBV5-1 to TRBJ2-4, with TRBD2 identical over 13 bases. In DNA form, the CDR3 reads TGCGCCAGCAGCGGGATCAAGACTAGCGGGAGGAGACCCAAAAACATTCAGTACTTC. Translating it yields CASSGIKTSGRRPKNIQYF. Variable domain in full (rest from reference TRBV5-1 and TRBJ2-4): KAGVTQTPRYLIKTRGQQVTLSCSPISGHRSVSWYQQTPGQGLQFLFEYFSETQRNKGNFPGRFSGRQFSNSRSEMNVSTLELGDSALYLCASSGIKTSGRRPKNIQYFGAGTRLSVL.